This is a list of T cell receptor beta chains from one sample in a study of identical twins. TCRdb analysed the 5' RACE reads with MiXCR anew, one entry per CDR3 protein. The sample consists of roughly 750,000 distinct CDR3 sequences, 21% of them appearing once. The data also belong to a second study, concerning T cells expressing NK-cell markers.

The material sequenced was PBMCs. The receptor set was obtained from a woman aged 18 to 35 in good health. Both conserved end residues are part of each CDR3. A D gene is named only where the DNA matches it firmly. A row's size may be missing; if present it is once, few, many or a size class.

size: -
V: TRBV5-6
J: TRBJ2-3
D: TRBD2
DNA: TGTGCCAGCAGCTTGACTAGCGGGGGGGGTTATACGCAGTATTTT
CDR3: CASSLTSGGGYTQYF

size: -
V: TRBV5-1
J: TRBJ2-2
D: -
DNA: TGCGCCAGCAGCTTGGCCCAGGGTGTTACCGGGGAGCTGTTTTTT
CDR3: CASSLAQGVTGELFF

size: -
V: TRBV2
J: TRBJ2-1
D: -
DNA: TGTGCCAGCAATAAGGGCTGGGGGAGTAAGAACAATGAGCAGTTCTTC
CDR3: CASNKGWGSKNNEQFF

size: few
V: TRBV6-1
J: TRBJ2-5
D: -
DNA: TGTGCCAGCAGTGAAGGATGGGGACGAGAGGAGACCCAGTACTTC
CDR3: CASSEGWGREETQYF

size: few
V: TRBV6-5
J: TRBJ1-2
D: -
DNA: TGTGCCAGCAGTTACTCAGGAGGTGGCTACACCTTC
CDR3: CASSYSGGGYTF

size: -
V: TRBV10-3
J: TRBJ1-2
D: -
DNA: TGTGCCATCAGTGGCAACCTACGGAATGGCTACACCTTC
CDR3: CAISGNLRNGYTF

size: few
V: TRBV5-6
J: TRBJ1-2
D: -
DNA: TGTGCCAGCAGCCGAGACTTTGACAGTGGCTACACCTTC
CDR3: CASSRDFDSGYTF

size: -
V: TRBV7-9
J: TRBJ2-3
D: -
DNA: TGTGCCAGCAGCTTCGGACTAAGCAGCGATACGCAGTATTTT
CDR3: CASSFGLSSDTQYF

size: -
V: TRBV9
J: TRBJ2-3
D: TRBD2
DNA: TGTGCCAGCAGCAAGCGGGGGATCACAGATACGCAGTATTTT
CDR3: CASSKRGITDTQYF

size: many
V: TRBV3-1
J: TRBJ2-6
D: TRBD1
DNA: TGTGCCAGCAGCCAAGATTATTGGACAGGGGACGCTGGGGCCAACGTCCTGACTTTC
CDR3: CASSQDYWTGDAGANVLTF

size: few
V: TRBV2
J: TRBJ1-5
D: -
DNA: TGTGCCAGCAGTGAAGGGCAGAACAATCAGCCCCAGCATTTT
CDR3: CASSEGQNNQPQHF

size: -
V: TRBV6-1
J: TRBJ2-3
D: -
DNA: TGTGCCAGCGGTGGAGGGAGGGGGAAAGATACGCAGTATTTT
CDR3: CASGGGRGKDTQYF

size: few
V: TRBV6-5
J: TRBJ2-1
D: -
DNA: TGTGCCAGCAGTTACGCCGGTGTGACGGTCGGGAATGAGCAGTTCTTC
CDR3: CASSYAGVTVGNEQFF

size: few
V: TRBV7-3
J: TRBJ1-5
D: -
DNA: TGTGCCAGACCGCGGGGGGATGAGGATCAGCCCCAGCATTTT
CDR3: CARPRGDEDQPQHF

size: many
V: TRBV20-1
J: TRBJ2-7
D: -
DNA: TGCAGTGCGGGGTTTGCCTACGAGCAGTACTTC
CDR3: CSAGFAYEQYF

size: few
V: TRBV20-1
J: TRBJ2-1
D: TRBD2
DNA: TGCAGTGTACGGCGGGAGGGGTCCTACAATGAGCAGTTCTTC
CDR3: CSVRREGSYNEQFF

size: -
V: TRBV20-1
J: TRBJ1-1
D: -
DNA: TGCAGTGCTAGAGATAACGTAAACACTGAAGCTTTCTTT
CDR3: CSARDNVNTEAFF

size: few
V: TRBV20-1
J: TRBJ2-3
D: TRBD2
DNA: TGCAGTGCTAGATCGAGCGGGAGGAGGGGTAGCACAGATACGCAGTATTTT
CDR3: CSARSSGRRGSTDTQYF

size: few
V: TRBV20-1
J: TRBJ2-3
D: TRBD2
DNA: TGCAGTGCTCCCCGACTAGCGGGGGGGCCTAATACGCAGTATTTT
CDR3: CSAPRLAGGPNTQYF

size: few
V: TRBV3-1
J: TRBJ2-6
D: -
DNA: TGTGCCAGCAGCCCCCGCGACCAAAGAGGATCTGGGGCCAACGTCCTGACTTTC
CDR3: CASSPRDQRGSGANVLTF

size: -
V: TRBV11-2
J: TRBJ2-4
D: -
DNA: TGTGCCAGCAGCTCACCCGGGGCCAGGCGGAGGTCCCAAAACATTCAGTACTTC
CDR3: CASSSPGARRRSQNIQYF

size: few
V: TRBV6-1
J: TRBJ2-1
D: -
DNA: TGTGCCAGCAGTGCCGTCCATCGTCAAGGCCAGCGTTTCTACAATGAGCAGTTCTTC
CDR3: CASSAVHRQGQRFYNEQFF

size: -
V: TRBV11-2
J: TRBJ2-7
D: TRBD2
DNA: TGTGCCAGCAGTATTCCGGGACTAGCGGGAGGGACGAGCTCCTACGAGCAGTACTTC
CDR3: CASSIPGLAGGTSSYEQYF

size: few
V: TRBV12-3/TRBV12-4
J: TRBJ1-1
D: TRBD1
DNA: TGTGCCAGCAGTGCCCCACAGGGGAATGAAGCTTTCTTT
CDR3: CASSAPQGNEAFF

size: -
V: TRBV20-1
J: TRBJ2-3
D: -
DNA: TGCAGTGCTACCACTAACACAGATACGCAGTATTTT
CDR3: CSATTNTDTQYF

size: many
V: TRBV7-9
J: TRBJ2-1
D: -
DNA: TGTGCCAGCAAAAGGGGCTCCTACAATGAGCAGTTCTTC
CDR3: CASKRGSYNEQFF

size: few
V: TRBV7-2
J: TRBJ2-3
D: -
DNA: TGTGCCAGCAGCTTAAGTTTCACCGCGGCAGATACGCAGTATTTT
CDR3: CASSLSFTAADTQYF

size: few
V: TRBV6-2/TRBV6-3
J: TRBJ2-1
D: -
DNA: TGTGCCAGCAGTTACTTGAGACCGGGACACGATCACAATGAGCAGTTCTTC
CDR3: CASSYLRPGHDHNEQFF

size: few
V: TRBV20-1
J: TRBJ2-3
D: -
DNA: TGCAGTGCTAGAGATGGTATGGCAGATACGCAGTATTTT
CDR3: CSARDGMADTQYF

size: -
V: TRBV5-6
J: TRBJ2-5
D: -
DNA: TGTGCCAGCAGCAAAGCAGGGGCCCAAGAGACCCAGTACTTC
CDR3: CASSKAGAQETQYF

size: few
V: TRBV20-1
J: TRBJ2-3
D: TRBD2
DNA: TGCAGTGCTAGAGAACCGGGAGGGGATACGCAGTATTTT
CDR3: CSAREPGGDTQYF

size: few
V: TRBV7-2
J: TRBJ2-7
D: TRBD1
DNA: TGTGCCAGCAGCTTAGCGGGACAGGGGAGGTACTTC
CDR3: CASSLAGQGRYF

size: once
V: TRBV7-2
J: TRBJ2-7
D: -
DNA: TGTGCCAGCAGCTTAAGCGGAGGGGAATACGAGCAGTACTTC
CDR3: CASSLSGGEYEQYF

size: once
V: TRBV7-7
J: TRBJ2-1
D: -
DNA: TGTGCTAGCAGCGAGGCTCCCCAGGCCCATGAGCAGTTCTTC
CDR3: CASSEAPQAHEQFF

size: -
V: TRBV20-1
J: TRBJ2-7
D: TRBD1
DNA: TGCAGTGCTAGAGATAGGGTGTCCGGGACAGGCTTATCCGAGCAGTACTTC
CDR3: CSARDRVSGTGLSEQYF

size: many
V: TRBV28
J: TRBJ1-2
D: -
DNA: TGTGCCAGCAGTCGATCCGGCTATTGGGGGACACGGGATAACTATGGCTACACCTTC
CDR3: CASSRSGYWGTRDNYGYTF

size: -
V: TRBV20-1
J: TRBJ2-3
D: -
DNA: TGCAGTGCTAGAGAGGTCGTCGCTAGTGGCACAGATACGCAGTATTTT
CDR3: CSAREVVASGTDTQYF

size: few
V: TRBV20-1
J: TRBJ2-1
D: -
DNA: TGCAGTGCCACACGGCTAGGCTATGAGCAGTTCTTC
CDR3: CSATRLGYEQFF

size: -
V: TRBV12-3/TRBV12-4
J: TRBJ1-2
D: -
DNA: -
CDR3: CASTNPDFRGLGGYTF

size: few
V: TRBV7-9
J: TRBJ2-1
D: -
DNA: TGTGCCAGCAGCGCAACGATGGATACATCAGGGGTAGATGAGCAGTTCTTC
CDR3: CASSATMDTSGVDEQFF

size: -
V: TRBV5-6
J: TRBJ2-1
D: -
DNA: TGTGCCAGCAGCGCCGGACTGGCCCATGAGCAGTTCTTC
CDR3: CASSAGLAHEQFF

size: -
V: TRBV18
J: TRBJ1-1
D: -
DNA: TGTGCCAGCTCACCACAATTCCTCAACACTGAAGCTTTCTTT
CDR3: CASSPQFLNTEAFF

size: few
V: TRBV10-3
J: TRBJ2-7
D: -
DNA: TGTGCCATCAGTGATATGACAGTCGGCTACGAGCAGTACTTC
CDR3: CAISDMTVGYEQYF

size: many
V: TRBV9
J: TRBJ2-7
D: TRBD2
DNA: TGTGCCAGCAGCGTAGCTTGGGGGGGTGAGCAGTACTTC
CDR3: CASSVAWGGEQYF

size: -
V: TRBV6-1
J: TRBJ2-7
D: -
DNA: TGTGCCAGCAGCCCAAAGGAACTATACGAGCAGTACTTC
CDR3: CASSPKELYEQYF

size: many
V: TRBV29-1
J: TRBJ1-5
D: -
DNA: TGCAGCGTTGAGACCGGGACTAGAGGTCAGCCCCAGCATTTT
CDR3: CSVETGTRGQPQHF

size: few
V: TRBV14
J: TRBJ2-1
D: TRBD2
DNA: TGTGCCAGCTGCGGGAGTAGTTACAATGAGCAGTTCTTC
CDR3: CASCGSSYNEQFF

size: -
V: TRBV7-9
J: TRBJ1-1
D: -
DNA: TGTGCCAGCTTTTCAGGACACCTGAACACTGAAGCTTTCTTT
CDR3: CASFSGHLNTEAFF

size: -
V: TRBV20-1
J: TRBJ2-3
D: TRBD1
DNA: TGCAGTGGCGAGGACAGGGGGAGCACAGATACGCAGTATTTT
CDR3: CSGEDRGSTDTQYF

size: many
V: TRBV19
J: TRBJ2-1
D: -
DNA: TGTGCCAGTTCCATTAGGGCGTCCTACAATGAGCAGTTCTTC
CDR3: CASSIRASYNEQFF